Included here is one T cell receptor beta chain sequence, with context. Its antigen is unknown. This record belongs to a study of shared clonotypes between healthy human individuals. Study as a whole: With ages of 18 to 49, the donors were a couple of women and three men. Three plates were used per donor for CD4 naive, three for CD4 memory, two for CD8 naive and one for CD8 memory.

Generated by immunoSEQ multiplex PCR, the TCRdb table keeps only in-frame clones and is missing some. The sample carries 850,000 to 1,100,000 clones, around three quarters recorded once. V was cut by 0 bases and J by 6 bases, with 11 bases left in between. The CDR3 totals 14 residues. The germline CDR1 and CDR2 sequences are SEHNR and FQNEAQ (reference sequence). General observations from the study: Only a few donors were included, so the genetic and exposure-history diversity represented was limited.

V gene TRBV7-9 combines with J gene TRBJ1-2; D may be TRBD1 (6 bases). Sequencing used memory CD4+ T cells from PBMCs. Documented subset: CD45RA-negative fraction. The receptor was derived from a man in his late teens or twenties in good health. Some clones in this sample may be carry-over from other donors' samples. The CDR3, as DNA: TGTGCCAGCAGCTTAGCGGCGGGGGGCCATGGCTACACCTTC. Residues: CASSLAAGGHGYTF. Drawing the rest from reference TRBV7-9 and TRBJ1-2, the complete variable domain is DTGVSQNPRHKITKRGQNVTFRCDPISEHNRLYWYRQTLGQGPEFLTYFQNEAQLEKSRLLSDRFSAERPKGSFSTLEIQRTEQGDSAMYLCASSLAAGGHGYTFGSGTRLTVV.